This passage covers 23 T cell receptor beta chains from one sample sequenced in a study of cytomegalovirus exposure and HLA in healthy donors. Both 60 Vbeta primers and 13 Jbeta primers went into the PCR. Repertoires were generated with immunoSEQ multiplex PCR, while TCRdb's copy carries only in-frame clones and drops some. This table holds 95,000 to 150,000 clones, approximately 80% found once. What was sequenced was PBMCs. The receptors here all came from a woman aged 18-35 years in good health and CMV-seronegative.

This clone was detected only once. The chain carries TRBV2 and TRBJ1-5; unclear D gene. Germline V gene sequence: CDR1 SNHLY, CDR2 FYNNEI. Trimming took off 4 bases at V and 6 bases at J, with 7 bases between the two ends. The CDR3 runs to 12 residues. CDR3 nucleotide sequence: TGTGCCAGCAGTGTAGTCGGTCAGCCCCAGCATTTT. This gives the protein CASSVVGQPQHF.

The chain combines TRBV10-3 with TRBJ1-2; 9 bases match TRBD1. There are 16 residues in the CDR3. V was pared by 6 bases and J by 4 bases, with 12 bases of the junction left unmatched. Germline CDR1 is ENHRY and CDR2 is SYGVKD. Written as DNA, the CDR3 is TGTGCCATCAGGAAGGGACAGGGTACGCCAACCTATGGCTACACCTTC. Protein sequence: CAIRKGQGTPTYGYTF.

This rearrangement joins TRBV5-1 to TRBJ2-7; 14 nucleotides align to TRBD2. The CDR3 length is 17 residues. Germline trimming cut 4 bases from V and 3 bases from J; bases unmatched to any gene: 9. Germline V gives CDR1 SGHRS, CDR2 YFSETQ. CDR3 protein: CASSRGLAGETYYEQYF. In DNA, the CDR3 is TGCGCCAGCAGCCGGGGACTAGCGGGAGAAACCTACTACGAGCAGTACTTC.

The chain uses TRBV11-3 and TRBJ2-2; 7 bases match TRBD1. The J segment lost 6 bases and the V segment lost 8 bases, leaving 12 bases of the junction unmatched. Germline V gene lookup returns CDR1 SGHNT and CDR2 YENEEA. CDR3 length: 15 amino acids. The CDR3: CASGKGGSTAGELFF. The CDR3 nucleotides read TGTGCCAGCGGTAAAGGGGGCAGTACCGCCGGGGAGCTGTTTTTT.

The rearrangement uses TRBV4-2 and TRBJ1-1, with TRBD1 as a possible D gene (6 bases). The CDR3 extends over 14 amino acids. Germline-derived CDR1 and CDR2 are LGHNA and YNFKEQ. Trimming took off 0 bases at V and 4 bases at J, with 9 bases between the two ends. CDR3 loop: CASSQDQGSTEAFF. In DNA, the CDR3 is TGTGCCAGCAGCCAAGATCAGGGGAGCACTGAAGCTTTCTTT.

This chain links TRBV7-2 with TRBJ2-5, with a weak D call TRBD2 (5 bases). The CDR3 is made up of 16 amino acids. Germline V CDR1 and CDR2: SGHTA, FQGNSA. Between the trimmed V and J ends, which lost 5 bases and 3 bases, there was a span of 19 bases. The CDR3 DNA reads TGTGCCAGCAGCCCACCCCGCGGGTCCTGGGAAGAGACCCAGTACTTC. Protein product: CASSPPRGSWEETQYF.

The J gene is TRBJ1-2, the V gene TRBV6-5, with D hard to call. Germline V gene data show CDR1 as MNHEY and CDR2 as SVGAGI. The CDR3 sequence is 15 residues long. The V end was cut by 0 bases, the J end by 4 bases, with 12 bases between. CDR3 sequence reads: CASSYSKRWGYGYTF. In DNA form, the CDR3 reads TGTGCCAGCAGTTACTCGAAGCGGTGGGGCTATGGCTACACCTTC.

V and J are TRBV5-1 and TRBJ2-1; tentative D call: TRBD1 (6 bases). The CDR3 runs to 14 residues. Trimming removed 1 base from V and 3 bases from J, with 8 bases in between. Germline V lookup: CDR1 SGHRS, CDR2 YFSETQ. The CDR3 sequence: CASSLTGSYNEQFF. Written as DNA, the CDR3 is TGCGCCAGCAGCTTGACAGGGAGCTACAATGAGCAGTTCTTC.

The chain carries TRBV5-5 and TRBJ1-1; D is unclear. Trimming shortened V by 4 bases and J by 12 bases, and 16 bases separated the two germline ends. CDR1 SGHKS and CDR2 YYEKEE come from the germline V gene (reference sequence). The CDR3 consists of 12 residues. The CDR3 coding sequence is TGTGCCAGCAGCCTTCGTCCGGGAGGTACTTTCTTT. This translates into CASSLRPGGTFF.

This chain uses TRBV5-6 with TRBJ1-4; TRBD1 matches at 7 bases. V lost 6 bases, J lost 8 bases, and 4 bases stayed unmatched. This CDR3 has 12 amino acids. Germline CDR1 and CDR2: SGHDT and YYEEEE. The CDR3, as DNA: TGTGCCAGCAATACAGGGGAAGAAAAACTGTTTTTT. Its translation: CASNTGEEKLFF.

The rearrangement links TRBV6-5 to TRBJ1-6; possible D gene TRBD1, 5 bases. The V gene lost 3 bases and the J gene lost 6 bases, with 9 bases spanning the gap. Germline loops: CDR1 MNHEY, CDR2 SVGAGI. The CDR3 runs 14 residues. The CDR3 loop is CASSYGTGNSPLHF. CDR3 in DNA: TGTGCCAGCAGTTATGGGACTGGTAATTCACCCCTCCACTTT.

V and J are TRBV12-5 and TRBJ2-1, with TRBD2 as a possible D gene (5 bases). The CDR3 is 16 amino acids. CDR1 is LGHNT, CDR2 FRNRAP, per germline. The V end lost 0 bases, the J end lost 7 bases, and 16 bases lay between the germline ends. The CDR3 DNA follows: TGTGCTAGTGGTTTGGTACAGTCGGGAATGGGAAATGAGCAGTTCTTC. Protein product: CASGLVQSGMGNEQFF. The variable domain in full, with the rest retrieved from reference TRBV12-5 and TRBJ2-1, is DARVTQTPRHKVTEMGQEVTMRCQPILGHNTVFWYRQTMMQGLELLAYFRNRAPLDDSGMPKDRFSAEMPDATLATLKIQPSEPRDSAVYFCASGLVQSGMGNEQFFGPGTRLTVL.

This clone was observed a handful of times. The CDR3 DNA reads as TGTGCCAGCAGTAGCAGCGGGGGGTTTTACAATGAGCAGTTCTTC. Amino acids: CASSSSGGFYNEQFF. The genes are TRBV6-5 and TRBJ2-1; 9 bases align to TRBD2. CDR1 and CDR2 (germline): MNHEY, SVGAGI. The CDR3 is 15 amino acids. Trimming at V came to 5 bases and at J to 4 bases, leaving 6 bases not matched to a gene.

The chain is built from TRBV5-1 and TRBJ2-6; D remains unclear. Germline CDR1 and CDR2: SGHRS and YFSETQ. V gave up 4 bases and J gave up 4 bases, with 9 bases separating them. The CDR3 loop spans 14 amino acids. The CDR3 reads CASSPGSGANVLTF. In DNA, the CDR3 is TGCGCCAGCAGCCCGGGTTCAGGGGCCAACGTCCTGACTTTC.

The chain has TRBV27 and TRBJ2-5; 7 bases match TRBD1. The DNA end favors TRBJ2-7, so the J call may be wrong. CDR1 and CDR2 (germline): MNHEY, SMNVEV (reference sequence). The CDR3 is 16 residues long. The CDR3 is CASSFSVGTEFYEQYF. CDR3 nucleotides: TGTGCCAGCAGTTTCTCGGTTGGGACAGAGTTCTACGAGCAGTACTTC.

The rearrangement uses TRBV6-1 and TRBJ2-7; 8 positions match TRBD2. The V segment lost 7 bases and the J segment 1 base; nucleotides outside the gene matches: 9. This CDR3 spans 15 amino acids. CDR1 and CDR2 (germline): MNHNS, SASEGT. CDR3 region: CASTLGGRRSYEQYF. The CDR3 DNA sequence: TGTGCCAGCACGTTAGGCGGGAGGAGGTCCTACGAGCAGTACTTC.

In its sample, this clone was seen a few times. This chain joins TRBV15 and TRBJ2-1; TRBD2 aligns across 12 bases. From germline, CDR1 is LNHNV and CDR2 YYDKDF (reference sequence). This CDR3 is 15 amino acids long. Germline trimming cut 5 bases from V and 10 bases from J; bases unmatched to any gene: 9. The DNA of the CDR3 is TGTGCCACCAGCCGAGGACTAGCGGGGTCTGTAGAGCAGTTCTTC. Encoded protein: CATSRGLAGSVEQFF.

V gene TRBV5-1 combines with J gene TRBJ1-6; D not resolved. Between the trimmed V and J ends, which lost 1 base and 9 bases, there was a span of 17 bases. The CDR3 length is 16 residues. CDR1 SGHRS and CDR2 YFSETQ come from the germline V gene. The CDR3 region has the DNA TGCGCCAGCAGCTTGACCAACCCCTCCAGCGGTTCACCCCTCCACTTT. Its translation: CASSLTNPSSGSPLHF.

V and J are TRBV6-5 and TRBJ1-5; no definite D call. Trimming cost V 6 bases and J 5 bases, with 14 bases left between them. Germline lookup yields CDR1 MNHEY and CDR2 SVGAGI. The CDR3 consists of 14 residues. Here the CDR3 DNA reads TGTGCCAGCAGCTATGACAAGAGCTATCAGCCCCAGCATTTT. Encoded protein: CASSYDKSYQPQHF.

The gene calls are TRBV30 and TRBJ1-4; TRBD1 is a possible D gene (5 bases). CDR3 size: 18 residues. V shed 1 base and J shed 3 bases, with 21 bases lying between them. Germline-derived CDR1 and CDR2 are GTSNPN and SVGIG (reference sequence). This CDR3 is CAWSDPGWEGWSNEKLFF. Here the CDR3 DNA reads TGTGCCTGGAGTGACCCCGGTTGGGAGGGGTGGTCTAATGAAAAACTGTTTTTT. Based on the CDR3 plus reference TRBV30 and TRBJ1-4, the full variable domain is SQTIHQWPATLVQPVGSPLSLECTVEGTSNPNLYWYRQAAGRGLQLLFYSVGIGQISSEVPQNLSASRPQDRQFILSSKKLLLSDSGFYLCAWSDPGWEGWSNEKLFFGSGTQLSVL.

The rearrangement joins TRBV27 to TRBJ2-7; no definite D call. The CDR3 is 13 residues long. Trimming stripped 6 bases from V and 3 bases from J, with 12 bases between. Germline loops: CDR1 MNHEY, CDR2 SMNVEV (reference sequence). CDR3 protein: CASSFGSDYEQYF. CDR3 DNA sequence: TGTGCCAGCAGCTTCGGGTCAGACTACGAGCAGTACTTC.

This chain links TRBV4-1 with TRBJ1-3, with a tentative D call TRBD1 (6 bases). The CDR3 spans 13 residues. Germline CDR1 reads MGHRA; CDR2 reads YSYEKL. Trimming left V 6 bases short and J 4 bases short, with 10 bases between. The CDR3 region has the DNA TGCGCCAGCAGAGGACAGCGCGGAAACACCATATATTTT. Amino acids: CASRGQRGNTIYF.

The chain combines TRBV15 with TRBJ1-3; a weak D match, TRBD1 (6 bases). CDR3 length equals 16 residues. The germline CDR1 and CDR2 sequences are LNHNV and YYDKDF (reference sequence). V was trimmed by 6 bases and J by 2 bases, leaving 17 bases between them. CDR3 protein: CATRRNRQATGNTIYF. DNA of the CDR3: TGTGCCACCAGGAGAAATCGACAGGCTACTGGAAACACCATATATTTT. The full variable domain, with the rest looked up from reference TRBV15 and TRBJ1-3, is DAMVIQNPRYQVTQFGKPVTLSCSQTLNHNVMYWYQQKSSQAPKLLFHYYDKDFNNEADTPDNFQSRRPNTSFCFLDIRSPGLGDTAMYLCATRRNRQATGNTIYFGEGSWLTVV.